One sample yielded the 2 T cell receptor beta chains listed below, sequenced in a study of shared clonotypes between healthy human individuals. The naive CD8 fraction comprised CD45RO-negative cells positively selected for CCR7 and excluded terminally differentiated effector memory CD45RA+ cells. Only in-frame clones appear in the TCRdb table, and some are missing; sequencing was by immunoSEQ multiplex PCR. The table includes around 1.9 million clones, around 95% detected once. Sequencing was done on a sample of naive CD8+ T cells from PBMCs. The origin of the receptors is a man aged 18-30 years in good health. Some clones in this sample may be carry-over from other donors' samples.

V gene TRBV28 combines with J gene TRBJ2-7; TRBD1 is a possible D gene (6 bases). Germline V lookup: CDR1 MDHEN, CDR2 SYDVKM. CDR3 length: 14 amino acids. V was trimmed by 6 bases and J by 3 bases, leaving 15 bases between them. The CDR3 DNA follows: TGTGCCAGCAGGCCACAGGGAATTTACTACGAGCAGTACTTC. This encodes CASRPQGIYYEQYF.

The chain carries TRBV16 and TRBJ2-7; D is perhaps TRBD1 (5 bases). Trimming cost V 3 bases and J 1 base, with 7 bases left between them. The CDR3 contains 13 residues. Germline V CDR1 and CDR2: KGHSY, FQNENV. The CDR3, as DNA: TGTGCCAGCAGCCAGGACATTTCCTACGAGCAGTACTTC. This translates into CASSQDISYEQYF.